This T cell receptor beta chain was identified during a study of shared clonotypes between healthy human individuals. Study results and limitations: The expectation was that sequencing depth would affect clonotype sharing among donors.

All donors were healthy HIV-negative adults lacking recent acute infections or vaccinations. Note on this clone: Its target is unknown.

Execution of the assay was at deep level. Unsorted PBMC DNA went through sequencing on ten immunoSEQ deep assay plates. TCRdb's copy holds only in-frame clones and misses some; the assay was immunoSEQ multiplex PCR. The repertoire holds about 480,000 clones, with approximately 85% as singletons. This CDR3 comprises 17 residues. J lost 3 bases, V lost 4 bases, and 11 bases had no gene match. Germline V gene data show CDR1 as SGDLS and CDR2 as YYNGEE. The TCR comes from a woman aged 40 to 50 in good health. Some clones in this sample may be carry-over from other donors' samples. Input material: PBMCs. The rearrangement links TRBV9 to TRBJ2-7; 12 bases agree with TRBD1. The CDR3 here is CASSPSSGTGGFYEQYF. CDR3 DNA sequence: TGTGCCAGCAGCCCCAGTAGCGGGACAGGGGGCTTCTACGAGCAGTACTTC.